The entry below describes one TCR beta chain. Per the original data handling: Estimates of nucleated cell counts were drawn from the amplification of reference gene primers. Clones were read by immunoSEQ multiplex PCR, and TCRdb kept only the in-frame ones, dropping some. V, J and clone size are taken as reported in that table, and D and trimming were inferred from the DNA itself. The repertoire holds approximately 400,000 clones, approximately 88% seen once, with approximately 12% in the top ten. The entry originates in a study of blood T cell repertoires in COVID-19. Study-level information: Samples taken during acute and convalescent COVID-19 were collected in the United States, Italy and Spain. Nucleic acid was either cDNA or gDNA, and it came from T cells, B-cell-depleted T cells, or PBMCs.

The sequencing sample was made of peripheral blood. The source is a woman between 50 and 59 years old with COVID-19, enrolled during active disease.

The CDR3 sequence is CASSHVGDRDAEAFF. CDR3 DNA: TGCGCCAGCAGCCATGTGGGGGACAGGGACGCTGAAGCTTTCTTT. The V call is TRBV4-1, the J call TRBJ1-1; 9 bases align to TRBD1. CDR1 MGHRA and CDR2 YSYEKL come from the germline V gene. Germline trimming cut 3 bases from V and 6 bases from J; bases unmatched to any gene: 8. The CDR3 has 15 residues.